The sequence of this TCR beta chain was determined in a study of OX40 agonist ivuxolimab in advanced cancers. The CDR3 contains 15 residues. Per the germline V gene, CDR1 is SGDLS and CDR2 is YYNGEE. The V and J ends lost 0 bases and 1 base respectively, with 9 bases between them. A remark on this clone: Other DNA sequences in the same sample also yield this CDR3.

The protocol was immunoSEQ multiplex PCR, while the TCRdb copy is restricted to in-frame clones and leaves out a portion. The sample gives 48,000 or so clones, more than 80% of which show up once; approximately 1.1% is in the top ten. The chain employs TRBV9 and TRBJ2-3; a weak D match, TRBD2 (6 bases). The sample here was CD4+ or CD8+ T cells sorted from blood, taken in a trial of the OX40 agonist ivuxolimab. The source of this sequence is an adult with an advanced solid tumor such as melanoma, head and neck, liver or kidney cancer. DNA of the CDR3: TGTGCCAGCAGCGTAGTCGGCGGGGGCACAGATACGCAGTATTTT. Translating it yields CASSVVGGGTDTQYF.